These 10 T cell receptor beta chains share one sample of origin, sequenced in a study of blood T cell repertoires in COVID-19. The protocol was immunoSEQ multiplex PCR, while the TCRdb copy is restricted to in-frame clones and leaves out a portion. The sample lists fewer than 150,000 clones; 60% to 85% were seen once. Sequenced: peripheral blood. These receptors originate from an elderly man with acute or convalescent COVID-19.

The chain is built from TRBV5-1 and TRBJ2-1; 8 bases line up with TRBD1. The junction had 8 bases not matched to a gene; V was cut back by 4 bases and J by 2 bases. The CDR3 spans 16 residues. Germline loops: CDR1 SGHRS, CDR2 YFSETQ. CDR3: CASSTGQGTTYNEQFF. The DNA for the CDR3 is TGCGCCAGCAGCACCGGACAGGGAACAACCTACAATGAGCAGTTCTTC.

The J gene is TRBJ2-4, the V gene TRBV19; 7 bases line up with TRBD1. With 4 bases clipped from V and 0 bases from J, the junction kept 6 bases outside the gene matches. Germline V gene data show CDR1 as LNHDA and CDR2 as SQIVND (reference sequence). The CDR3 runs to 16 residues. The CDR3: CASSKGTALAKNIQYF. The CDR3 coding sequence is TGTGCCAGTAGTAAGGGGACAGCTCTAGCCAAAAACATTCAGTACTTC.

The chain has TRBV4-1 and TRBJ2-1; TRBD1 matches at 9 bases. CDR1 and CDR2 from the germline V gene are MGHRA and YSYEKL. This CDR3 has 16 amino acids. The V segment lost 4 bases and the J segment 2 bases; nucleotides outside the gene matches: 6. DNA for the CDR3: TGCGCCAGCAGCCCCATTGACAGGGGGGCCTACAATGAGCAGTTCTTC. It is translated as CASSPIDRGAYNEQFF.

This chain connects TRBV30 to TRBJ1-6; 8 bases agree with TRBD1. With V trimmed by 2 bases and J by 11 bases, 8 bases remained unmatched. Looked up from germline, CDR1 is GTSNPN and CDR2 is SVGIG (reference sequence). The length of the CDR3 is 14 residues. CDR3 bases: TGTGCCTGGAGTTCAGACAGGGGAACGACACCCCTCCACTTT. Protein product: CAWSSDRGTTPLHF.

The V gene is TRBV7-8, the J gene TRBJ1-4, with TRBD1 identical over 8 bases. V trimming: 5 bases; J trimming: 5 bases; junction bases outside the gene matches: 7. The CDR3 totals 15 residues. The germline gives CDR1 SGHVS, CDR2 FQNEAQ. The CDR3 DNA follows: TGTGCCAGCAGCCCCGGGACAGGCAACAATGAAAAACTGTTTTTT. Its translation: CASSPGTGNNEKLFF.

This sequence joins TRBV7-9 and TRBJ2-7; 7 nucleotides agree with TRBD1. Trimming removed 2 bases from V and 3 bases from J; junction bases left unmatched: 7. From germline, CDR1 is SEHNR and CDR2 FQNEAQ (reference sequence). The CDR3 covers 15 residues. CDR3: CASSLMVQGNYEQYF. The CDR3 DNA is TGTGCCAGCAGCTTAATGGTACAGGGGAACTACGAGCAGTACTTC.

This clone showed up just a few times. This CDR3 reads CASSADRGFEQYF. CDR3 nucleotides: TGTGCCAGCAGCGCAGACAGGGGATTCGAGCAGTACTTC. This chain joins TRBV7-9 and TRBJ2-7; TRBD1 agrees at 8 bases. The junction had 6 bases not matched to a gene; V was cut back by 5 bases and J by 6 bases. Germline CDR1 and CDR2: SEHNR and FQNEAQ (reference sequence). CDR3 length: 13 amino acids.

The rearrangement links TRBV7-2 to TRBJ2-2; maybe TRBD1 (6 bases). The germline V gene encodes CDR1 SGHTA and CDR2 FQGNSA. The CDR3 runs to 17 residues. Trimming took 5 bases from V and 1 from J, leaving 17 bases between them. In nucleotides, the CDR3 is TGTGCCAGCAGCAAAAGACCCGGACAGAAGAACACCGGGGAGCTGTTTTTT. This translates into CASSKRPGQKNTGELFF.

V and J are TRBV5-1 and TRBJ1-1; D not certain. CDR3 length: 14 amino acids. V lost 6 bases, J lost 1 base, and 13 bases lay in between. The germline V gene has CDR1 SGHRS and CDR2 YFSETQ. The CDR3 DNA reads as TGCGCCAGCACCTTTGGGCAAACGAACACTGAAGCTTTCTTT. Its protein product is CASTFGQTNTEAFF.

V is TRBV9 and J is TRBJ2-7; TRBD1 aligns across 11 bases. V was clipped by 2 bases and J by 2 bases; unmatched bases: 3. The CDR3 covers 15 residues. Germline CDR1 SGDLS, CDR2 YYNGEE. This CDR3 reads CASSVGQGATYEQYF. CDR3 nucleotides: TGTGCCAGCAGCGTCGGACAGGGGGCGACCTACGAGCAGTACTTC. The full variable domain, rest sourced from reference TRBV9 and TRBJ2-7, is DSGVTQTPKHLITATGQRVTLRCSPRSGDLSVYWYQQSLDQGLQFLIQYYNGEERAKGNILERFSAQQFPDLHSELNLSSLELGDSALYFCASSVGQGATYEQYFGPGTRLTVT.